This entry features one TCR beta chain sequence. This entry belongs to a study of cytomegalovirus exposure and HLA in healthy donors. Trimming cost V 6 bases and J 1 base; bases outside gene matches: 9. Germline V CDR1 and CDR2: MDHEN, SYDVKM. The CDR3 is made up of 16 amino acids. Primers for the PCR totalled 60 Vbeta and 13 Jbeta. Profiling relied on immunoSEQ multiplex PCR, and the TCRdb table lists in-frame clones only, not all of them. The data show about 130,000 clones, 75% to 85% seen once. The genes are TRBV28 and TRBJ1-1, with TRBD1 matching over 9 bases. Sequencing input: PBMCs. The TCR comes from a woman in her thirties or forties in good health and CMV-seropositive. The CDR3 loop is CASSRNLGQGNTEAFF. In DNA, the CDR3 is TGTGCCAGCAGCCGGAACCTGGGACAGGGGAACACTGAAGCTTTCTTT.